This record concerns one T cell receptor (beta chain) sequence. Its antigen remains unidentified. No per-base quality is available; no much larger clone lies one base away. This entry is derived from a study of OX40 agonist ivuxolimab in advanced cancers. Regarding the complete study: Ivuxolimab, which targeted the costimulatory receptor OX40 (CD134), was an agonistic, fully human IgG2 monoclonal antibody. Intravenous ivuxolimab was administered to patients every 2 weeks at six dose levels: 0.01, 0.1, 0.3, 1.5, 3 and 10 mg/kg. The paper covers the monotherapy dose-escalation part of the phase I ivuxolimab trial, which included N = 52 patients. Peripheral TCRbeta sequencing was intended to test whether TCR sequence diversity was altered and clonal T-cell expansion was caused by ivuxolimab. Patients were allowed to have had prior anti-PD-1, anti-PD-L1 or anti-CTLA-4 therapy, and approximately 39% of the dose-escalation patients had been treated with checkpoint inhibitors. Of the roughly 54 patients in dose escalation, 19 had hepatocellular carcinoma, roughly 15 had melanoma, 9 had renal cell carcinoma and 9 had head and neck cancer. A male proportion of nearly 85% and a mean age of approximately 60 years, ranging from roughly 23 to 80, were recorded for the dose-escalation cohort. Partial responses occurred in three dose-escalation patients, of whom one had hepatocellular carcinoma and two had cutaneous melanoma.

Via the germline V gene (reference sequence), CDR1 is SGHKS and CDR2 YYEKEE. The CDR3 contains 17 residues, cysteine and phenylalanine counted. Left in the record is the CDR3 DNA by itself, 51 bases read in frame from the first base. Trimming leaves V shorter by 0 bases and J shorter by 2 bases, with the junction holding 6 bases beyond the gene matches. The trial excluded patients who had a history of autoimmune disease or were on systemic immunosuppression. In every dose cohort, peripheral blood was drawn for TCR sequencing at baseline, cycle 4 day 1, and cycle 7 day 1. The samples were taken from a phase I, first-in-human, multicenter, open-label dose-escalation trial of ivuxolimab. Adults with locally advanced or metastatic head and neck squamous cell, hepatocellular, melanoma or renal cell carcinoma were enrolled in the trial. CD4+ and CD8+ T cells were sorted separately from peripheral blood before TCR sequencing.

To sequence the TCRbeta CDR3 region, genomic DNA was isolated from the sorted cells. TCRbeta CDR3 regions were sequenced using the immunoSEQ Assay. TCRdb mirrors the immuneACCESS table, restricted to in-frame sequences. Some clones are absent from its copies; in checked studies, under half trace to an unresolved V gene, and the reason for the others is unknown. The sample contains 85,000 to 95,000 clones, roughly 90% of them found a single time. The ten top clones hold roughly 2.6% of the sample. General study outcomes and caveats: The antigen specificity of the clonally expanded peripheral T cells was not determined. Clonal expansion of both CD4+ and CD8+ blood T cells was observed from baseline to week 6 at doses 0.1 to 3.0 mg/kg. Low levels of normalized T-cell clonal expansion were also seen in some patients who did not respond. After ivuxolimab, CD8+ T cells had more expanded clones than CD4+ T cells on average. Partial responders in the 0.1-3.0 mg/kg groups had among the lowest normalized peripheral clonal expansion, especially among CD8+ T cells.

The specimen comprised CD4+ or CD8+ T cells sorted from blood, sampled in a trial of the OX40 agonist ivuxolimab. The TCR was taken from an adult with an advanced solid tumor such as melanoma, head and neck, liver or kidney cancer. Recombination connected TRBV5-5 to TRBJ2-7, with 12 central nucleotides matching TRBD1. The CDR3 has the sequence CASSLVGGTGGTYEQYF. The nucleotide sequence is given as TGTGCCAGCAGCTTGGTTGGTGGGACAGGGGGCACCTACGAGCAGTACTTC.